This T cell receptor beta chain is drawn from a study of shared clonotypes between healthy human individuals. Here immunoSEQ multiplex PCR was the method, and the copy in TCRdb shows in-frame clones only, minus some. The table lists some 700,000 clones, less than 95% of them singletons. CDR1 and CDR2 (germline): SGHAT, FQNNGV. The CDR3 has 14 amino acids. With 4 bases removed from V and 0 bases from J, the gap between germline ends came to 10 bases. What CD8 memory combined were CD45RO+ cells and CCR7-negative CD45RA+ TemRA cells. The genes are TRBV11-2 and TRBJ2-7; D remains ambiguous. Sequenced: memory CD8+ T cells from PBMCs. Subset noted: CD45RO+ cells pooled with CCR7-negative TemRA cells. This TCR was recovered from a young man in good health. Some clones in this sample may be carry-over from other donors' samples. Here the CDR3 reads CASSSPWGSYEQYF. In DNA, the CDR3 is TGTGCCAGCAGCTCCCCGTGGGGCTCCTACGAGCAGTACTTC.